A single sample is the source of the 20 T cell receptor beta chains below, sequenced in a study of T cells after yellow fever vaccination (dated by TCRdb to between 2019 and 2020). Receptor libraries were prepared by 5' RACE. The listed sequencing device is Illumina HiSeq 2500. TCRdb handled the public reads itself, with Q25 trimming in fastp and clone calling in MiXCR, and kept productive beta chains. Rows with a matching CDR3 protein are joined into one entry that keeps the most common DNA and genes. The sample table shows almost 600,000 distinct CDR3 sequences, and roughly 14% are seen once. Jointly, the top ten make up around 15% of the sample. What this sample's treatment or condition label stands for: live attenuated yellow fever vaccine strain. The material was PBMCs, obtained on the day of the yellow fever booster vaccination. These receptors all stem from a man aged 30 to 45 who received the YFV17D yellow fever vaccine.

This clonotype was recorded a few times. This sequence joins TRBV4-2 and TRBJ2-2; 12 nucleotides match TRBD2. V shed 3 bases, J shed 3 bases, and the junction held 5 bases outside the gene matches. Germline V CDR1 and CDR2: LGHNA, YNFKEQ. The CDR3 contains 17 residues. The CDR3 DNA reads as TGTGCCAGCAGCCAGGAACTAGCGGGAGGCTACACCGGGGAGCTGTTTTTT. As protein: CASSQELAGGYTGELFF.

This rearrangement joins TRBV5-1 to TRBJ2-1; D gene unclear. Trimming pared 3 bases from V and 9 bases from J, leaving 10 bases between. The CDR3 totals 12 residues. Germline V lookup: CDR1 SGHRS, CDR2 YFSETQ. For the CDR3, the DNA is TGCGCCAGCAGCTCTGGTTATTTTGAGCAGTTCTTC. Translation gives CASSSGYFEQFF.

In this sample, this clonotype turned up a few times. This chain links TRBV6-1 with TRBJ1-2; D ambiguous. Trimming took off 7 bases at V and 4 bases at J, with 16 bases between the two ends. Looked up from germline, CDR1 is MNHNS and CDR2 is SASEGT. The length of the CDR3 is 14 residues. The CDR3 region has the DNA TGTGCCAGCACCCAGGATGGACGGGGCTATGGCTACACCTTC. The encoded protein is CASTQDGRGYGYTF.

V gene TRBV5-1 combines with J gene TRBJ2-1, with TRBD2 matching 11 bases. The CDR3 covers 19 residues. Germline-derived CDR1 and CDR2 are SGHRS and YFSETQ. Trimming took 1 base from V and 6 from J; bases not matched to a gene: 15. CDR3 region: CASSLSSLAGGPGINEQFF. As DNA, the CDR3 is TGCGCCAGCAGCTTGTCCTCCTTAGCGGGAGGGCCTGGGATCAATGAGCAGTTCTTC. Using reference TRBV5-1 and TRBJ2-1 for the parts outside the CDR3, the full variable domain is KAGVTQTPRYLIKTRGQQVTLSCSPISGHRSVSWYQQTPGQGLQFLFEYFSETQRNKGNFPGRFSGRQFSNSRSEMNVSTLELGDSALYLCASSLSSLAGGPGINEQFFGPGTRLTVL.

This clonotype was detected a few times. The V and J genes are TRBV12-3 or TRBV12-4 and TRBJ2-1; no definite D call. The length of the CDR3 is 16 residues. V gave up 2 bases and J gave up 4 bases, with 15 bases separating them. The CDR3 DNA reads TGTGCCAGCAGTTTACCCCGGCTCCAACTTTACAATGAGCAGTTCTTC. It is translated as CASSLPRLQLYNEQFF.

This clonotype turned up a few times. V usage is TRBV12-3 or TRBV12-4 and J usage is TRBJ1-1; 8 bases agree with TRBD1. The J segment lost 0 bases and the V segment lost 6 bases, leaving 18 bases of the junction unmatched. CDR3 length: 19 residues. The CDR3 coding sequence is TGTGCCAGCAGGAGACCACCTTTAGGAGGCAGGGGGCTGAACACTGAAGCTTTCTTT. It encodes CASRRPPLGGRGLNTEAFF.

This rearrangement joins TRBV20-1 to TRBJ2-1; no clear D. The germline CDR1 and CDR2 sequences are DFQATT and SNEGSKA (reference sequence). The CDR3 is 13 residues long. V lost 5 bases to trimming and J lost 0 bases, with 8 bases between them. DNA for the CDR3: TGCAGTGCTCCACCCACCTCCTACAATGAGCAGTTCTTC. Amino acids: CSAPPTSYNEQFF.

The chain uses TRBV6-2 or TRBV6-3 and TRBJ1-4; D is perhaps TRBD1 (6 bases). Trimming removed 2 bases at V and 8 bases at J, with 15 bases between. Germline CDR1 and CDR2: MNHEY and SVGEGT. The CDR3 consists of 15 residues. CDR3 region: CASSYGGGLAEKLFF. The DNA for the CDR3 is TGTGCCAGCAGTTACGGCGGGGGCCTGGCGGAAAAACTGTTTTTT.

This clonotype has only a few counts. The chain carries TRBV25-1 and TRBJ1-4, with TRBD1 identical over 7 bases. J lost 7 bases, V lost 0 bases, and 5 bases had no gene match. The CDR3 has 15 amino acids. Germline V gene sequence: CDR1 MGHDK, CDR2 SYGVNS. The chain's CDR3 is CASSEYGTAVEKLFF. DNA for the CDR3: TGTGCCAGCAGTGAATATGGGACAGCGGTTGAAAAACTGTTTTTT.

This clonotype has just a few counts. J is TRBJ2-3 and V is TRBV29-1; D might be TRBD2 (5 bases). With 5 bases removed from V and 2 bases from J, the gap between germline ends came to 11 bases. Germline V lookup: CDR1 SQVTM, CDR2 ANQGSEA. This CDR3 has 13 amino acids. Written as DNA, the CDR3 is TGCAGCGTTTGCCCGGACTCCACAGATACGCAGTATTTT. Amino acid sequence: CSVCPDSTDTQYF.

This chain uses TRBV20-1 with TRBJ1-2; D is ambiguous. CDR1 DFQATT and CDR2 SNEGSKA come from the germline V gene (reference sequence). The length of the CDR3 is 14 residues. Trimming cost V 1 base and J 4 bases, with 13 bases left between them. DNA of the CDR3: TGCAGTGCTAGAGTGATGGGCAGTAGCTATGGCTACACCTTC. It is translated as CSARVMGSSYGYTF.

This clonotype was seen a few times. The chain uses TRBV5-1 and TRBJ2-5; a weak D match, TRBD1 (6 bases). The CDR3 is 14 amino acids. Trimming stripped 2 bases from V and 2 bases from J, with 10 bases between. Germline V lookup: CDR1 SGHRS, CDR2 YFSETQ. The CDR3 loop reads CASSFIQGQETQYF. The CDR3 DNA is TGCGCCAGCAGCTTCATCCAGGGGCAAGAGACCCAGTACTTC. Full variable domain (missing parts from reference TRBV5-1 and TRBJ2-5): KAGVTQTPRYLIKTRGQQVTLSCSPISGHRSVSWYQQTPGQGLQFLFEYFSETQRNKGNFPGRFSGRQFSNSRSEMNVSTLELGDSALYLCASSFIQGQETQYFGPGTRLLVL.

This chain joins TRBV28 and TRBJ2-1; 8 positions agree with TRBD1. There are 16 residues in the CDR3. V shed 6 bases, J shed 4 bases, and the junction held 11 bases outside the gene matches. Germline assignment: CDR1 MDHEN and CDR2 SYDVKM. CDR3 in DNA: TGTGCCAGCAGCACAGGGGGGCTAGCAGATTACAATGAGCAGTTCTTC. Its protein product is CASSTGGLADYNEQFF.

This clonotype was detected many times. The CDR3 nucleotides are TGTGCCAGCAGCCAGAGACTAGGGGGATCCACCGGGGAGCTGTTTTTT. Its protein is CASSQRLGGSTGELFF. The chain carries TRBV7-2 and TRBJ2-2; the D gene could be TRBD1 or TRBD2 (6 bases each). Germline-derived CDR1 and CDR2 are SGHTA and FQGNSA. CDR3 length equals 16 residues. Trimming shortened V by 5 bases and J by 4 bases, and 17 bases separated the two germline ends. The complete variable domain, with remaining parts taken from reference TRBV7-2 and TRBJ2-2, reads GAGVSQSPSNKVTEKGKDVELRCDPISGHTALYWYRQSLGQGLEFLIYFQGNSAPDKSGLPSDRFSAERTGGSVSTLTIQRTQQEDSAVYLCASSQRLGGSTGELFFGEGSRLTVL.

V and J are TRBV20-1 and TRBJ1-3; D not resolved. Germline V gene data show CDR1 as DFQATT and CDR2 as SNEGSKA (reference sequence). Trimming stripped 1 base from V and 0 bases from J, with 10 bases between. CDR3 length: 15 residues. The CDR3, as DNA: TGCAGTGCTAGAGTGGATACGTACTCTGGAAACACCATATATTTT. Its protein is CSARVDTYSGNTIYF.

V and J are TRBV29-1 and TRBJ2-7; D remains unclear. CDR1 is SQVTM and CDR2 is ANQGSEA in the germline V gene. Between the trimmed V and J ends, which lost 4 bases and 2 bases, there was a span of 15 bases. This CDR3 spans 14 amino acids. CDR3: CSVAAPLPPYEQYF. The CDR3 coding sequence is TGCAGCGTTGCGGCACCATTACCCCCCTACGAGCAGTACTTC.

In the case of this clonotype: A much bigger clone sits one base away, suggesting this may be a read error. The chain links TRBV20-1 to TRBJ1-6, with TRBD1 matching 9 bases. Germline CDR1 DFQATT, CDR2 SNEGSKA (reference sequence). The length of the CDR3 is 16 residues. CDR3 DNA sequence: TGCAGTGCTAGATCTCAGTCCGGGACAGGGTTGTCACACCTCCACTTT. It is translated as CSARSQSGTGLSHLHF.

There are a few counts of this clonotype. V is TRBV7-2 and J is TRBJ1-4, with 10 bases that match TRBD1. The CDR3 spans 16 residues. Germline CDR1 SGHTA, CDR2 FQGNSA. Germline trimming cut 5 bases from V and 5 bases from J; bases unmatched to any gene: 8. Here the CDR3 reads CASSRYLGQGNEKLFF. The CDR3 region has the DNA TGTGCCAGCAGCCGTTATCTGGGACAGGGGAATGAAAAACTGTTTTTT.

This rearrangement joins TRBV20-1 to TRBJ1-4; the match to TRBD1 covers 7 bases. Trimming removed 3 bases from V and 0 bases from J; junction bases left unmatched: 4. CDR3 length: 15 residues. CDR1 and CDR2 (germline): DFQATT, SNEGSKA (reference sequence). The CDR3 here is CSARGQIATNEKLFF. The CDR3 coding sequence is TGCAGTGCTAGGGGACAGATTGCAACTAATGAAAAACTGTTTTTT.

The chain couples TRBV18 to TRBJ2-3; tentative D call: TRBD2 (5 bases). The CDR3 has 15 amino acids. Per germline, CDR1 KGHSH and CDR2 LQKENI. The V end lost 5 bases, the J end lost 2 bases, and 14 bases lay between the germline ends. The CDR3 loop is CASSVFSANTDTQYF. Here the CDR3 DNA reads TGTGCCAGCTCAGTCTTTAGCGCGAACACAGATACGCAGTATTTT.